The 28 T cell receptor beta chains presented below share a single source sample, sequenced in a study of OX40 agonist ivuxolimab in advanced cancers. TCRdb's table, derived via immunoSEQ multiplex PCR, lists solely in-frame clones and lacks some. This sample has some 110,000 clones, with roughly 95% found just once. Specimen: CD4+ or CD8+ T cells sorted from blood, collected in a trial of the OX40 agonist ivuxolimab. These receptors originate from an adult with an advanced solid tumor such as melanoma, head and neck, liver or kidney cancer.

V is TRBV7-4 and J is TRBJ1-3; D remains unclear. V was cut by 2 bases and J by 0 bases, with 8 bases left in between. This CDR3 is built from 15 residues. CDR1 SGHVT and CDR2 SQSDAQ come from the germline V gene. CDR3 residues: CASSLNKISGNTIYF. The CDR3 DNA sequence: TGTGCCAGCAGCTTAAATAAGATCTCTGGAAACACCATATATTTT.

The chain combines TRBV16 with TRBJ2-7; possible D gene TRBD1, 5 bases. Per the germline V gene, CDR1 is KGHSY and CDR2 is FQNENV. CDR3 length: 15 amino acids. The V end was cut by 1 base, the J end by 1 base, with 11 bases between. CDR3 in amino acids: CASSQWEAGSYEQYF. CDR3 sequence (DNA): TGTGCCAGCAGCCAATGGGAAGCAGGGTCCTACGAGCAGTACTTC.

This rearrangement joins TRBV5-3 to TRBJ2-1; TRBD2 matches 9 bases. TRBV5-3 is labeled an ORF, and its function is uncertain. The trim removed 0 bases at V and 8 bases at J, leaving 9 bases unmatched. This CDR3 has 16 residues. CDR3 coding DNA: TGTGCCAGAAGCTTGGTCAATAGCGGGAGTATCTATGAGCAGTTCTTC. It encodes CARSLVNSGSIYEQFF.

This chain joins TRBV16 and TRBJ2-7; 8 nucleotides line up with TRBD1. After removal of 3 bases from V and 3 bases from J, the junction contained 1 base not matched to a gene. Germline loops: CDR1 KGHSY, CDR2 FQNENV. The CDR3 is 13 amino acids. CDR3 coding DNA: TGTGCCAGCAGCCAGGGACAGGACTACGAGCAGTACTTC. Translated: CASSQGQDYEQYF.

The chain combines TRBV6-5 with TRBJ2-6; 8 bases map to TRBD2. This CDR3 contains 15 residues. V shed 8 bases, J shed 3 bases, and the junction held 6 bases outside the gene matches. In germline, CDR1 is MNHEY, CDR2 SVGAGI. The CDR3 DNA reads as TGTGCCAGCCGGCGGGGGGCGAGTGGGGCCAACGTCCTGACTTTC. As protein: CASRRGASGANVLTF.

The V call is TRBV5-1, the J call TRBJ2-2; no clear D. CDR3 size: 15 residues. Germline-derived CDR1 and CDR2 are SGHRS and YFSETQ. V dropped 4 bases and J dropped 2 bases, with 12 bases sitting between them. This CDR3 reads CASSPAGANTGELFF. In nucleotides, the CDR3 is TGCGCCAGCAGCCCGGCAGGAGCTAACACCGGGGAGCTGTTTTTT.

This chain uses TRBV4-1 with TRBJ1-5; tentative D call: TRBD1 (6 bases). Deletions cut 3 bases from V and 6 bases from J, with 12 bases between. This CDR3 region has 14 residues. Germline CDR1 reads MGHRA; CDR2 reads YSYEKL. The CDR3 is CASSQDHRVQPQHF. The CDR3 nucleotides read TGCGCCAGCAGCCAGGACCACAGGGTTCAGCCCCAGCATTTT.

This clone showed up just once. This chain connects TRBV9 to TRBJ2-7; no definite D call. Trimming removed 0 bases at V and 0 bases at J, with 10 bases between. CDR1 is SGDLS, CDR2 YYNGEE, per germline. The CDR3 spans 15 residues. The CDR3 nucleotides read TGTGCCAGCAGCGTAGAGTCGCGTAGCTCCTACGAGCAGTACTTC. This encodes CASSVESRSSYEQYF.

The genes are TRBV28 and TRBJ1-2; no clear D gene. Germline values: CDR1 MDHEN, CDR2 SYDVKM. V lost 5 bases and J 8 bases, leaving 9 bases between the germline ends. The CDR3 runs to 11 residues. CDR3: CASSGLGGYTF. The CDR3 coding sequence is TGTGCCAGCAGTGGCTTGGGCGGCTACACCTTC.

This sequence joins TRBV6-6 and TRBJ1-3; no definite D call. Between the trimmed V and J ends, which lost 2 bases and 0 bases, there was a span of 8 bases. CDR1 MNHNY and CDR2 SVGAGI come from the germline V gene (reference sequence). The CDR3 loop spans 15 amino acids. The DNA of the CDR3 is TGTGCCAGCAGTTACGCGGGCGCCTCTGGAAACACCATATATTTT. It is translated as CASSYAGASGNTIYF.

The rearrangement joins TRBV5-1 to TRBJ2-7; TRBD1 agrees at 12 bases. The CDR3 totals 16 residues. Germline loops: CDR1 SGHRS, CDR2 YFSETQ. V shed 6 bases and J 4 bases; nucleotides not matched to a gene: 11. The CDR3 region is CASTRGGQGASYEQYF. The CDR3 nucleotides read TGCGCCAGCACCCGAGGGGGACAGGGGGCTTCGTACGAGCAGTACTTC.

The count of this clone is one. The chain employs TRBV7-2 and TRBJ1-1; TRBD1 might be the D (6 bases). This CDR3 region has 13 residues. V lost 4 bases and J 6 bases, leaving 12 bases between the germline ends. Germline CDR1 SGHTA, CDR2 FQGNSA. The CDR3 reads CASSWQGYAEAFF. The CDR3 DNA is TGTGCCAGCAGCTGGCAGGGGTACGCTGAAGCTTTCTTT.

The chain is built from TRBV2 and TRBJ2-7; TRBD1 matches at 8 bases. The CDR3 is made up of 17 amino acids. V shed 6 bases, J shed 1 base, and the junction held 14 bases outside the gene matches. Germline lookup yields CDR1 SNHLY and CDR2 FYNNEI. The CDR3 DNA reads TGTGCCAGCAGGCCCCGACAGGGGAGTAGATTATCCTACGAGCAGTACTTC. It encodes CASRPRQGSRLSYEQYF.

The chain is built from TRBV27 and TRBJ2-3; the D is unclear. The CDR3 is 11 residues long. The ends were cut back, 3 bases at V and 4 bases at J, with 2 bases in the middle. Germline V gives CDR1 MNHEY, CDR2 SMNVEV (reference sequence). The CDR3 DNA follows: TGTGCCAGCAGTTTTTCAGATACGCAGTATTTT. It encodes CASSFSDTQYF.

V and J are TRBV19 and TRBJ2-7, with no clear D. CDR1 and CDR2 (germline): LNHDA, SQIVND (reference sequence). Trimming pared 5 bases from V and 10 bases from J, leaving 24 bases between. The CDR3 has 15 residues. The CDR3 bases are TGTGCCAGTAGTGCCCCCGGCACAGACTCTACGGAACAGTACTTC. It is translated as CASSAPGTDSTEQYF.

The rearrangement uses TRBV6-1 and TRBJ2-5; D gene ambiguous. Germline assignment: CDR1 MNHNS and CDR2 SASEGT. This CDR3 is built from 13 residues. Trimming removed 8 bases at V and 2 bases at J, with 12 bases between. CDR3 sequence: CASLTLLQETQYF. The CDR3 DNA reads as TGTGCCAGCCTAACTTTATTACAAGAGACCCAGTACTTC.

The chain combines TRBV29-1 with TRBJ2-3; D unclear. V lost 0 bases, J lost 0 bases, and 10 bases lay in between. Germline lookup yields CDR1 SQVTM and CDR2 ANQGSEA. The CDR3 runs to 15 residues. The CDR3 nucleotides are TGCAGCGTTGAAGACAGGACCTCTAGCACAGATACGCAGTATTTT. Its protein is CSVEDRTSSTDTQYF.

V gene TRBV5-4 combines with J gene TRBJ2-3; no clear D. V was clipped by 4 bases and J by 0 bases, with 12 bases between them. Germline V gene data show CDR1 as SGHNT and CDR2 as YYREEE (reference sequence). The CDR3 has 15 amino acids. The CDR3 bases are TGTGCCAGCAGCCCTCTTCCCACTAGCACAGATACGCAGTATTTT. This translates into CASSPLPTSTDTQYF.

This clone was seen only a few times. One end of the junction is discordant with germline, which a read error may explain. The chain uses TRBV7-2 and TRBJ2-1; TRBD2 matches 7 bases. Germline CDR1 is SGHTA and CDR2 is FQGNSA. The CDR3 length is 11 residues. The CDR3 DNA reads TGTGCCAGCAGCTTAGGGACTAGTAGGGTCTTC. Its protein product is CASSLGTSRVF.

The genes are TRBV7-7 and TRBJ2-3; TRBD2 matches 9 bases. Per the germline V gene, CDR1 is SSHAT and CDR2 is FNYEAQ (reference sequence). Trimming at V came to 5 bases and at J to 1 base, leaving 4 bases not matched to a gene. The CDR3 totals 15 residues. CDR3 protein: CASSRAGGGTDTQYF. The DNA for the CDR3 is TGTGCCAGCAGCCGAGCGGGGGGCGGCACAGATACGCAGTATTTT.

The chain is built from TRBV15 and TRBJ2-7; D call uncertain. Trimming removed 0 bases from V and 7 bases from J, with 16 bases in between. In germline, CDR1 is LNHNV, CDR2 YYDKDF (reference sequence). The CDR3 loop spans 15 amino acids. The CDR3 region has the DNA TGTGCCACCAGCAGAGATTTGCACAGCGACGGGGAGCAGTACTTC. Encoded protein: CATSRDLHSDGEQYF.

The chain links TRBV27 to TRBJ1-2; possible D gene TRBD1, 5 bases. The ends were cut back, 3 bases at V and 4 bases at J, with 9 bases in the middle. Looked up from germline, CDR1 is MNHEY and CDR2 is SMNVEV (reference sequence). The CDR3 sequence is 13 residues long. The CDR3 here is CASSFDSAYGYTF. DNA for the CDR3: TGTGCCAGCAGTTTTGACAGCGCCTATGGCTACACCTTC.

This chain links TRBV11-1 with TRBJ2-2; the D is unclear. The CDR3 has 15 amino acids. Deletions cut 1 base from V and 6 bases from J, with 12 bases between. Germline V CDR1 and CDR2: SGHAT, FQDESV (reference sequence). The CDR3 DNA is TGTGCCAGCAGCTTAGACGGAGATACAGCCGGGGAGCTGTTTTTT. Protein product: CASSLDGDTAGELFF.

The chain recombines TRBV11-1 with TRBJ2-1; possible D gene TRBD2, 5 bases. The V gene's germline CDR1 is SGHAT and CDR2 FQDESV (reference sequence). Trimming shortened V by 5 bases and J by 10 bases, and 15 bases separated the two germline ends. This CDR3 has 13 amino acids. The CDR3 here is CASSRTFRPEQFF. CDR3 coding DNA: TGTGCCAGCAGCCGGACTTTTCGGCCCGAGCAGTTCTTC.

The chain has TRBV10-3 and TRBJ2-7; TRBD2 is a possible D gene (7 bases). The CDR3 covers 15 residues. Germline values: CDR1 ENHRY, CDR2 SYGVKD. Trimming removed 4 bases from V and 2 bases from J, with 15 bases in between. The CDR3 reads CAISARGGVTYEQYF. The DNA of the CDR3 is TGTGCCATCAGTGCCCGAGGGGGGGTCACCTACGAGCAGTACTTC.

This chain connects TRBV7-3 to TRBJ1-2, with 8 bases lining up with TRBD1. Per germline, CDR1 SGHTA and CDR2 FQGTGA. Trimming cost V 2 bases and J 8 bases; bases outside gene matches: 4. CDR3 length: 13 residues. In DNA form, the CDR3 reads TGTGCCAGCAGCTTACGACAGGGGATCGGCTACACCTTC. The encoded protein is CASSLRQGIGYTF.

The chain combines TRBV4-1 with TRBJ1-4; 7 bases match TRBD1. Germline CDR1 MGHRA, CDR2 YSYEKL. V dropped 0 bases and J dropped 5; count of bases not matched to a gene: 12. The length of the CDR3 is 18 residues. CDR3 DNA: TGCGCCAGCAGCCAAGATTCGGCCCAGGGGGGTTCAAATGAAAAACTGTTTTTT. Amino acid sequence: CASSQDSAQGGSNEKLFF.

The V call is TRBV5-6, the J call TRBJ2-2; D possibly corresponds to TRBD1 (6 bases). This CDR3 region has 14 residues. The V and J ends lost 5 bases and 7 bases respectively, with 15 bases between them. CDR1 and CDR2 from the germline V gene are SGHDT and YYEEEE. This chain's CDR3 is CASRSQGSVGELFF. In nucleotides, the CDR3 is TGTGCCAGCAGATCACAGGGTTCTGTCGGGGAGCTGTTTTTT.